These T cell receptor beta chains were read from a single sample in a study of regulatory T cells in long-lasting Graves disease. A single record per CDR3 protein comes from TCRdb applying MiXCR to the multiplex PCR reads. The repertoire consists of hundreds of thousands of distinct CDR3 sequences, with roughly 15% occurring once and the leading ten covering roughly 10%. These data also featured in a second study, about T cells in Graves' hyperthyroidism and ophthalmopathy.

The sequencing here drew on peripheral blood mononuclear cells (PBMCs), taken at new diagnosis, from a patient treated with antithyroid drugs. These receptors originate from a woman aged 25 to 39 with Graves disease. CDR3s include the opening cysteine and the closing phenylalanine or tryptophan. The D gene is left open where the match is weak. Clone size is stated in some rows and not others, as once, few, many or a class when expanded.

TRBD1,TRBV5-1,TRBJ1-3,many,TGCGCCAGCAGCTTGGTGGCGACAGGGACTGGAAACACCATATATTTT,CASSLVATGTGNTIYF
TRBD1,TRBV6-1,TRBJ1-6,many,TGTGCCAGCAGTACCCGGACAGGGGGTAATTCACCCCTCCACTTT,CASSTRTGGNSPLHF
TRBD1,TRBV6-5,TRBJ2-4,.,TGTGCCAGCAGTTACTCTCGACAGGGGTGGACCAAAAACATTCAGTACTTC,CASSYSRQGWTKNIQYF
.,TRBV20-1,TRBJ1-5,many,TGCAGTGCTAGGGGCGGGAGCAATCAGCCCCAGCATTTT,CSARGGSNQPQHF
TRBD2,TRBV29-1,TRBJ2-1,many,TGCAGCGTGCCGGGACTAGCGGATTACAATGAGCAGTTCTTC,CSVPGLADYNEQFF
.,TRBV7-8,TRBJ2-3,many,TGTGCCAGCAGCAACACAGGGTCGGTAGCTCCGAAGGCAACAGATACGCAGTATTTT,CASSNTGSVAPKATDTQYF
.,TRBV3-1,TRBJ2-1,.,TGTGCCAGCAGCCAGGGACGGGGGGCTGCTGTTTACTACAATGACCAGTTCTTC,CASSQGRGAAVYYNDQFF
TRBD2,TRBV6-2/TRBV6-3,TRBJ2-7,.,TGTGCCAGCAGTTACCCCCCCCGGACTAGCGGGTCCTCCTACGAGCAGTACTTC,CASSYPPRTSGSSYEQYF
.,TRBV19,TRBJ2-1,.,TGTGCCAGTAGTATAATGCCGGGAGAAGAGAATGAGCAGTTCTTC,CASSIMPGEENEQFF
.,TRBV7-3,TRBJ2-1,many,TGTGCCAGCAGCTCTGACAGTTACAATGAGCAGTTCTTC,CASSSDSYNEQFF
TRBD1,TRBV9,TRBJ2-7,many,TGTGCCAGCAGCACCACAGGGGCCGGGGAGCAGTACTTC,CASSTTGAGEQYF
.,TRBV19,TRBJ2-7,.,TGTGCCAGTAGTCACCGGACGGCCTCGGTGGTCGAGCAGTACTTC,CASSHRTASVVEQYF
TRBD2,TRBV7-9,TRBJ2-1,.,TGTGCCAGCAGCATCTTAACTAGCGGGAGGGCCATTGAGCAGTTCTTC,CASSILTSGRAIEQFF
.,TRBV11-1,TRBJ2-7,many,TGTGCCAGCAGCTTAAGGGGTGTCAGTCGAAACGAGCAGTACTTC,CASSLRGVSRNEQYF
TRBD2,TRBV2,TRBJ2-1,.,TGTGCCAGCAGTAAGACTAGCGGTAACAATGAGCAGTTCTTC,CASSKTSGNNEQFF
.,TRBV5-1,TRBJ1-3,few,TGCGCCAGCAGCTTTGGAGACTCTGGAAACACCATATATTTT,CASSFGDSGNTIYF
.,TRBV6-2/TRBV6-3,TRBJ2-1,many,TGTGCCAGCAGTCAGGTCCTTAATGAGCAGTTCTTC,CASSQVLNEQFF
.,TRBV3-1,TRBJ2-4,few,TGTGCCAGCAGCCAAGATACAGGGACGTCGTCCAAAAACATTCAGTACTTC,CASSQDTGTSSKNIQYF
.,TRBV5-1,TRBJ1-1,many,TGTGCCTCCTCCCGGGGGCTGAACACTGAAGCTTTCTTT,CASSRGLNTEAFF
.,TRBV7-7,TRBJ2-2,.,TGTGCTAGCAGCTTATCCGGGGATGCCGGGGAGCTGTTTTTT,CASSLSGDAGELFF
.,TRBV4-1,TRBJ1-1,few,TGCGCCAGCAGGGGAATCTTGGGGCAAAACACTGAAGCTTTCTTT,CASRGILGQNTEAFF
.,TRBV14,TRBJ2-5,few,TGTGCCAGCAGCCAAGACGGGCTAGCGTTGGAGACCCAGTACTTC,CASSQDGLALETQYF